The clone carrying this T cell receptor beta chain showed up just once. This record comes from a study of blood T cell repertoires in COVID-19. Trimming removed 6 bases from V and 7 bases from J; junction bases left unmatched: 17. This CDR3 comprises 18 residues. The V gene's germline CDR1 is SGHKS and CDR2 YYEKEE (reference sequence). Profiled with immunoSEQ multiplex PCR; TCRdb holds only in-frame clones, not every one. Here the sample spans around 54,000 clones, roughly 90% being singletons. Sequences were obtained from peripheral blood. V and J are TRBV5-5 and TRBJ2-1, with 12 bases that match TRBD2. This sequence originates from a human donor in a cohort sampled during active COVID-19. The DNA for the CDR3 is TGTGCCAGCACCCGGTCGACTAGCGGGAGTAATGTGGGGAATGAGCAGTTCTTC. As protein: CASTRSTSGSNVGNEQFF.